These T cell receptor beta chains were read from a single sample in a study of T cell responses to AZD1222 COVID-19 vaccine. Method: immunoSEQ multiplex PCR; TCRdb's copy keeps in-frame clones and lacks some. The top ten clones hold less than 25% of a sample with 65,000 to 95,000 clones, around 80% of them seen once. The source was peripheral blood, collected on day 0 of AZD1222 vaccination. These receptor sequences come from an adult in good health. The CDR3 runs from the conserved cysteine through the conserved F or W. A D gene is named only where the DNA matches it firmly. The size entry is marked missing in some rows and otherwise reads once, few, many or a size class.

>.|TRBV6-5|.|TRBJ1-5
TGTGCCAGCATTCAGGGACGAAATCAGCCCCAGCATTTT
CASIQGRNQPQHF
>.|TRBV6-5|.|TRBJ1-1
TGTGCCAGCAGCCTCAGGGGTTACAACACTGAAGCTTTCTTT
CASSLRGYNTEAFF
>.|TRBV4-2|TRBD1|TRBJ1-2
TGTGCCAGCAGCCAAGATGGGGACAGGGAACATGGCTACACCTTC
CASSQDGDREHGYTF
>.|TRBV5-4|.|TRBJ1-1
TGTGCCAGCAGCCCCCGGGGAGTTGAAGCTTTCTTT
CASSPRGVEAFF
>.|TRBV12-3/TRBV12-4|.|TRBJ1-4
TGTGCCAGCAGTTTAGGCCCTAAAAAACTGTTTTTT
CASSLGPKKLFF
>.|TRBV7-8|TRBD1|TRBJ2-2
TGTGCCAGCAGCCCTTCCCTTCGGACAGGGGGCGGAATGGACGGGGAGCTGTTTTTT
CASSPSLRTGGGMDGELFF
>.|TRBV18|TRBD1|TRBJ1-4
TGTGCCAGCTCACCGGGGACAGGGGGCGAAAAACTGTTTTTT
CASSPGTGGEKLFF
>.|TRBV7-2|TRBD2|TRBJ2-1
TGTGCCAGCAGCTTACAAGGGACTAGCGGGATAGGGCATGAGCAGTTCTTC
CASSLQGTSGIGHEQFF
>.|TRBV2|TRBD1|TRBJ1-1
TGTGCCAGCAGTCGGACAGGAACAACTGAAGCTTTCTTT
CASSRTGTTEAFF
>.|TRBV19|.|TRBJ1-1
TGTGCCAGTAGTATAGGGGGCGGGGGGCCCGAAGCTTTCTTT
CASSIGGGGPEAFF
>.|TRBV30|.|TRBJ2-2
TGTGCCTGGAGTGTTACCCGGAACACCGGGGAGCTGTTTTTT
CAWSVTRNTGELFF
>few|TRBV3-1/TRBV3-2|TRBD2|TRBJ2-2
TGTGCCAGCAGCCCAGGGACTAGCGGGATTCAAGGCGGGGAGCTGTTTTTT
CASSPGTSGIQGGELFF
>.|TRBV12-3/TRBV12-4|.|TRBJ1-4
TGTGCCAGCTCGAATCCAGGAGTCCTAAAACTGTTTTTT
CASSNPGVLKLFF
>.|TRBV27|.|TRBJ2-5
TGTGCCAGCAGTTTAAGGTATCGGGAGACCCAGTACTTC
CASSLRYRETQYF
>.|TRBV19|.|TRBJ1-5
TGTGCCAGTAAGGCGGACAGAGCAAATCAGCCCCAGCATTTT
CASKADRANQPQHF
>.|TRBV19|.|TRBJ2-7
TGTGCCAGTAGTCCCATGACAGCTACCTACGAGCAGTACTTC
CASSPMTATYEQYF
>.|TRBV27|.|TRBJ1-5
TGTGCCAGCAGCCCCGGAATGTACTTTGGCCAGCCCCAGCATTTT
CASSPGMYFGQPQHF
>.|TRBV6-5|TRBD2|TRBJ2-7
TGTGCCACCCTTGACCCGGGTAGCGGGAGCTACGAGCAGTACTTC
CATLDPGSGSYEQYF
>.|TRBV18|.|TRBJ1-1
TGTGCCAGCTCACCAAGTCAGAACACTGAAGCTTTCTTT
CASSPSQNTEAFF
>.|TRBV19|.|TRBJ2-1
TGTGCCAGTACGACGGGCCCGTCCTACAATGAGCAGTTCTTC
CASTTGPSYNEQFF
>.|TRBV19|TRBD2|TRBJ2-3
TGTGCCAGTAGTATTCTCTCGGGGGGGGGAAACCGAGATACGCAGTATTTT
CASSILSGGGNRDTQYF
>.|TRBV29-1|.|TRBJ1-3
TGCAGCGTTGCCAGGGGTGGCTCTGGAAACACCATATATTTT
CSVARGGSGNTIYF
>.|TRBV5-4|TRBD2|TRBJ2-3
TGTGCCAGCAGCTGGGCCCTGGCGGGGGGGCGCACAGATACGCAGTATTTT
CASSWALAGGRTDTQYF
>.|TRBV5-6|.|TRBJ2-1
TGTGCCAGCAGCTTTTTCGTAGTCTTGGGGGGCGACAATGAGCAGTTCTTC
CASSFFVVLGGDNEQFF
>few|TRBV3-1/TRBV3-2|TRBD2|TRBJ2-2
TGTGCCAGCACTCAGCGGGGGACACTAAACACCGGGGAGCTGTTTTTT
CASTQRGTLNTGELFF
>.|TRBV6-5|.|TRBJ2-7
TGTGCCAGCAGTTACTCGAGTCCAGCGGACGAGCAGTACTTC
CASSYSSPADEQYF
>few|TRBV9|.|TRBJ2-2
TGTGCCAGCAGCGGTAGTTGGGCGACAGTTACCGGGGAGCTGTTTTTT
CASSGSWATVTGELFF
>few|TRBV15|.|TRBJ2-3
TGTGCCACCAGCCCCCACGGCGGGTGGGCCACAGATACGCAGTATTTT
CATSPHGGWATDTQYF
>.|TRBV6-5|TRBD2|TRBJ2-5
TGTGCCAGCAGAGCTGGCGGGAGTGAGACCCAGTACTTC
CASRAGGSETQYF